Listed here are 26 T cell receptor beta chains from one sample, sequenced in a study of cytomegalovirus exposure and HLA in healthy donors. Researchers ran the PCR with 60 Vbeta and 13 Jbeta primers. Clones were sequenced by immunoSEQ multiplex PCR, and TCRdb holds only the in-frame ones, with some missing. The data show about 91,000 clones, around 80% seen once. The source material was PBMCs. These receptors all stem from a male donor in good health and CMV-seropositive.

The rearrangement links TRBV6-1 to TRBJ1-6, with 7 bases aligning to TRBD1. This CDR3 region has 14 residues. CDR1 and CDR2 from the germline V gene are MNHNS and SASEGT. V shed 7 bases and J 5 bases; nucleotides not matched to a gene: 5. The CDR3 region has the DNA TGTGCCAGCAAAGAGGGGGCGAATAATTCACCCCTCCACTTT. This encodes CASKEGANNSPLHF.

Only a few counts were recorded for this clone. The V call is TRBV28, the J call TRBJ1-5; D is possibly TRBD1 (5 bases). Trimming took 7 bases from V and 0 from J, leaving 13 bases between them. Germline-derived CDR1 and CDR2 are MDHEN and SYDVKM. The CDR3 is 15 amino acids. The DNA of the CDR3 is TGTGCCAGCATCCAAGGGGACTTTAGCAATCAGCCCCAGCATTTT. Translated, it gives CASIQGDFSNQPQHF.

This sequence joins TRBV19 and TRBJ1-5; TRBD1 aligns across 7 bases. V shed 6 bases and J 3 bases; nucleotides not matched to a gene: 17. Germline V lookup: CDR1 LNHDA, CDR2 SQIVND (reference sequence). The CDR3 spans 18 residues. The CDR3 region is CASRMARRTGVLNQPQHF. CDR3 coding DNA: TGTGCCAGTAGAATGGCTCGTCGAACAGGGGTCCTCAATCAGCCCCAGCATTTT.

The CDR3 spells CASSGLQTPRGTEAFF. Here the CDR3 DNA reads TGCGCCAGCAGTGGACTCCAGACACCCCGGGGAACTGAAGCTTTCTTT. The chain carries TRBV10-2 and TRBJ1-1; D gene ambiguous. V was pared by 4 bases and J by 5 bases, with 20 bases between. The CDR3 is made up of 16 amino acids. Germline CDR1 is WSHSY and CDR2 is SAAADI.

The CDR3 DNA reads as TGTGCCAGCAGCTCCGCAGGGGGCGCAGAGACCCAGTACTTC. Translation gives CASSSAGGAETQYF. The V call is TRBV11-2, the J call TRBJ2-5, with 8 bases fitting TRBD1. This CDR3 contains 14 residues. Germline V lookup: CDR1 SGHAT, CDR2 FQNNGV. After removal of 4 bases from V and 4 bases from J, the junction contained 5 bases not matched to a gene. The full variable domain, with the rest looked up from reference TRBV11-2 and TRBJ2-5, is EAGVAQSPRYKIIEKRQSVAFWCNPISGHATLYWYQQILGQGPKLLIQFQNNGVVDDSQLPKDRFSAERLKGVDSTLKIQPAKLEDSAVYLCASSSAGGAETQYFGPGTRLLVL.

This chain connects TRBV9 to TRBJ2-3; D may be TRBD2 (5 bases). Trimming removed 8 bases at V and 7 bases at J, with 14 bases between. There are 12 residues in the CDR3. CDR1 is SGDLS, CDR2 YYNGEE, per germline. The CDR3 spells CASSSSINTQYF. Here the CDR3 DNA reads TGTGCCAGTTCTTCTAGCATAAATACGCAGTATTTT.

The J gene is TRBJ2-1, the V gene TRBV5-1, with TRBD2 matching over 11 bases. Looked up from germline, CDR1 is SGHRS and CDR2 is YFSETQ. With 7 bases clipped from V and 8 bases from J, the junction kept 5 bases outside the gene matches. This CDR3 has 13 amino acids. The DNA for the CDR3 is TGCGCCAGCCGTAGCGGGAGGGGGTATGAGCAGTTCTTC. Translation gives CASRSGRGYEQFF.

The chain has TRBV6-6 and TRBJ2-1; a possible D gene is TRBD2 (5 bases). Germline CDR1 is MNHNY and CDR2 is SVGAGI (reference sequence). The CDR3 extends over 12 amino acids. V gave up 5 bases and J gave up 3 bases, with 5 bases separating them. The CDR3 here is CASSRGYNEQFF. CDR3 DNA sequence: TGTGCCAGCAGTCGGGGCTACAATGAGCAGTTCTTC.

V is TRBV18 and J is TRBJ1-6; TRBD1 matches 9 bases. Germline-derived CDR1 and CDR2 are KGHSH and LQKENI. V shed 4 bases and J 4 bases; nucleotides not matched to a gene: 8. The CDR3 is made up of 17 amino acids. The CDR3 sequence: CASSQNRGRYYNSPLHF. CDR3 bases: TGTGCCAGCTCACAAAACAGGGGGCGATATTATAATTCACCCCTCCACTTT.

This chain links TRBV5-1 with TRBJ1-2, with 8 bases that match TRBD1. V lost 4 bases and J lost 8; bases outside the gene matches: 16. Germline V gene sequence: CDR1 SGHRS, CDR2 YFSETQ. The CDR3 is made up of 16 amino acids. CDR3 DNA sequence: TGCGCCAGCAGCCCCCTCCCGACAGGGGAAGGAGAGGGCTACACCTTC. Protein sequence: CASSPLPTGEGEGYTF. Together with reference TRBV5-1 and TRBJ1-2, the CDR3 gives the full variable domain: KAGVTQTPRYLIKTRGQQVTLSCSPISGHRSVSWYQQTPGQGLQFLFEYFSETQRNKGNFPGRFSGRQFSNSRSEMNVSTLELGDSALYLCASSPLPTGEGEGYTFGSGTRLTVV.

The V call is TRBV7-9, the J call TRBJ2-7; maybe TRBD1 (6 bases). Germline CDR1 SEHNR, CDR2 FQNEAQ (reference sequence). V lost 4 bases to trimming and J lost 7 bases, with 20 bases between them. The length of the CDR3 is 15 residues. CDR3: CASSSTGRSSKEQYF. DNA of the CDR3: TGTGCCAGCAGCTCAACAGGGAGATCGTCGAAGGAGCAGTACTTC.

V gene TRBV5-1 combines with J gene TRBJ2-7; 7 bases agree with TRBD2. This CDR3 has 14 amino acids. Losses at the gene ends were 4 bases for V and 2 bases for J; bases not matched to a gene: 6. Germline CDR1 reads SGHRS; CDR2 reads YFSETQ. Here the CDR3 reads CASSREGLPYEQYF. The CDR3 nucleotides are TGCGCCAGCAGCAGGGAGGGGCTCCCCTACGAGCAGTACTTC.

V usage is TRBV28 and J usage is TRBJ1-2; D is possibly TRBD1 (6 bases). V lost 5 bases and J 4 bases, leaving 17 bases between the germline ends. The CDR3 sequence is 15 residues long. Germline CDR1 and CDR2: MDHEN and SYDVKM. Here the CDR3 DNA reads TGTGCCAGCAGTCGGTCGGACAGCCTGTTCTATGGCTACACCTTC. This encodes CASSRSDSLFYGYTF.

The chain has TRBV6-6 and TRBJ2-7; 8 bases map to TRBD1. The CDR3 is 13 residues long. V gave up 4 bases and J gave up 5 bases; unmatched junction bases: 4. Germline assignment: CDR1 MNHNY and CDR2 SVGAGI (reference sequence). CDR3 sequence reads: CASSLGTGHEQYF. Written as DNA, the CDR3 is TGTGCCAGCAGTTTGGGGACAGGACACGAGCAGTACTTC.

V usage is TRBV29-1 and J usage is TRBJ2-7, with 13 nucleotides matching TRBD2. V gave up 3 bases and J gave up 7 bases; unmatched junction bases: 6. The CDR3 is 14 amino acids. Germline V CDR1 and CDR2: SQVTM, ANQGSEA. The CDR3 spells CSVDPGLAGEEQYF. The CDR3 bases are TGCAGCGTTGATCCAGGACTAGCGGGAGAAGAGCAGTACTTC.

CDR3 DNA: TGTGCCAGCAGTGGGGCAGGGTTGCAGTTCTTC. This sequence encodes CASSGAGLQFF. This chain uses TRBV6-1 with TRBJ2-1; possible D gene TRBD1, 5 bases. From germline, CDR1 is MNHNS and CDR2 SASEGT. The CDR3 loop spans 11 amino acids. Trimming cost V 4 bases and J 12 bases, with 10 bases left between them.

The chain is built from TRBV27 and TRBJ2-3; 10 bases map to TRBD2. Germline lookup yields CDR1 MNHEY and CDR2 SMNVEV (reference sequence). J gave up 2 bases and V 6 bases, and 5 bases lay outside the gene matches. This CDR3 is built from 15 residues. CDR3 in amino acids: CASRLAGDVTDTQYF. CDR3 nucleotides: TGTGCCAGCAGGCTAGCGGGAGATGTCACAGATACGCAGTATTTT.

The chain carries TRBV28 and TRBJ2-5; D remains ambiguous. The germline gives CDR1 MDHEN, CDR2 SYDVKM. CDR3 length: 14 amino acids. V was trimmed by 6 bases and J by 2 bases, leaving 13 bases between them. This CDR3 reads CASSLSRRQETQYF. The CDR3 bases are TGTGCCAGCAGCCTCTCAAGGAGACAAGAGACCCAGTACTTC.

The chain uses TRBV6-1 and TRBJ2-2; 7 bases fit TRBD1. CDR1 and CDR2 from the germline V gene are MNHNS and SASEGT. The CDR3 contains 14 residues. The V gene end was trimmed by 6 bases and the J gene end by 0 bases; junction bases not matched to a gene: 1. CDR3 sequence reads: CASRGGANTGELFF. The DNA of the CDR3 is TGTGCCAGCAGAGGGGGCGCGAACACCGGGGAGCTGTTTTTT.

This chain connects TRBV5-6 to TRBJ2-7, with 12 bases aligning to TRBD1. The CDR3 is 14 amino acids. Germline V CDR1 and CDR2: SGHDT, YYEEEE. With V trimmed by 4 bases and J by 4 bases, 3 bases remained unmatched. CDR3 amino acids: CASSKGQGAYEQYF. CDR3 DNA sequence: TGTGCCAGCAGCAAGGGACAGGGGGCGTACGAGCAGTACTTC. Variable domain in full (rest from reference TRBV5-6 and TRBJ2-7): DAGVTQSPTHLIKTRGQQVTLRCSPKSGHDTVSWYQQALGQGPQFIFQYYEEEERQRGNFPDRFSGHQFPNYSSELNVNALLLGDSALYLCASSKGQGAYEQYFGPGTRLTVT.

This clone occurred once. CDR3 amino acids: CASSYLAGGRETQYF. The CDR3 nucleotides read TGTGCCAGCAGTTACCTGGCGGGGGGGAGAGAGACCCAGTACTTC. This chain joins TRBV6-5 and TRBJ2-5; 9 bases fit TRBD2. CDR3 length equals 15 residues. V shed 2 bases and J 4 bases; nucleotides not matched to a gene: 5. CDR1 MNHEY and CDR2 SVGAGI come from the germline V gene.

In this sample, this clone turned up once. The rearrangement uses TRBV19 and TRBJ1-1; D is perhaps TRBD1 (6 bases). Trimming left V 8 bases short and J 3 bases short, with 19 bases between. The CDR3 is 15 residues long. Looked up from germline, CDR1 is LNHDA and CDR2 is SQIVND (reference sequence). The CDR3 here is CASARWGQRDTEAFF. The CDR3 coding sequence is TGTGCCAGTGCCCGTTGGGGGCAGAGGGACACTGAAGCTTTCTTT. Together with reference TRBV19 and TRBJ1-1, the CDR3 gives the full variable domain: DGGITQSPKYLFRKEGQNVTLSCEQNLNHDAMYWYRQDPGQGLRLIYYSQIVNDFQKGDIAEGYSVSREKKESFPLTVTSAQKNPTAFYLCASARWGQRDTEAFFGQGTRLTVV.

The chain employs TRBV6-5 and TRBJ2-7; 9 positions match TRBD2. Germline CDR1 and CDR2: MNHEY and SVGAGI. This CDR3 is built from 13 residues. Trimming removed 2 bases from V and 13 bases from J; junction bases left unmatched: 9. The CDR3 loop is CASSYGGGRALYF. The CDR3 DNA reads TGTGCCAGCAGTTACGGGGGCGGGAGGGCCCTTTACTTC.

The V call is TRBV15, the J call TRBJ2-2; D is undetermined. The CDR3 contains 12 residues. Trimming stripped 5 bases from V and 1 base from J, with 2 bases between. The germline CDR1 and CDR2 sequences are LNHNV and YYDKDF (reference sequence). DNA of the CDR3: TGTGCCACCAGCCAGAACACCGGGGAGCTGTTTTTT. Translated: CATSQNTGELFF.

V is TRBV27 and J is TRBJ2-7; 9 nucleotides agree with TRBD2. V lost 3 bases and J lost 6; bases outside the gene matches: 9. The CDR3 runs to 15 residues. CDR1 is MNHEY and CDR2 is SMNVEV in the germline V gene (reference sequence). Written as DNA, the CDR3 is TGTGCCAGCAGTTTTTCTGGACTAGCGTTCTCCGAGCAGTACTTC. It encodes CASSFSGLAFSEQYF.

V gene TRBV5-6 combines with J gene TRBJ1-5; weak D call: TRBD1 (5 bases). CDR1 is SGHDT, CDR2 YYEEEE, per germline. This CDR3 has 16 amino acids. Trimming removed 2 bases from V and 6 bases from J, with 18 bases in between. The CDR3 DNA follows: TGTGCCAGCAGCTTTGGTAGTGGGGCCGTGAGTCAGCCCCAGCATTTT. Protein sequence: CASSFGSGAVSQPQHF.